This T cell receptor (beta chain) emerged from a study of Graves' ophthalmopathy and Graves' hyperthyroidism. Study-level background: The term stable hyperthyroidism indicated an absence of ophthalmopathy within 18 months of follow-up. Study results and caveats: Most expanded clonotypes from thyroid (those above 0.001 frequency) were also found in blood.

Patients were excluded if they had other autoimmune diseases or uncontrolled infections, and likewise if pregnancy or lactation applied. Germline CDR1 MNHEY, CDR2 SVGAGI. The V and J ends lost 5 bases and 6 bases respectively, with 20 bases between them. CDR3 length: 15 residues. Amplification targeted the TCR beta CDR3 regions, with RNA transcripts as the source material. Amplification began with first-round RT-PCR using HTBI primers, then second-round multiplex PCR was performed. TCRdb recomputed calls from the multiplex PCR reads with MiXCR, one row per CDR3 protein. Of 450,000 to 600,000 distinct CDR3 sequences in the sample, about 35% were seen once. Points on this clonotype: The target antigen is unknown. This may be a read error: a much more frequent sequence differs by one nucleotide.

Sequencing was performed on peripheral blood or thyroid tissue (not recorded which). This chain joins TRBV6-5 and TRBJ2-7, with TRBD2 as a possible D gene (6 bases). The clonotype comes from an adult man with Graves' hyperthyroidism. CDR3 loop: CASSIGPGSTGEQYF. CDR3 coding DNA: TGTGCCAGCAGTATCGGCCCCGGGAGTACCGGCGAGCAGTACTTC.